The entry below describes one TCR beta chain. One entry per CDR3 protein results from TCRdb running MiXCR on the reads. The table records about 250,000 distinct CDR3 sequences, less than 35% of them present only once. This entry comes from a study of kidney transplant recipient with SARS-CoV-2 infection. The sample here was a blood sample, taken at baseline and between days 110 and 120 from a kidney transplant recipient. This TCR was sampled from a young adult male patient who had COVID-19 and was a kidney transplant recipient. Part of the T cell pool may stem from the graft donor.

The CDR3 bases are TGTGCCAGCCTACTAGCGGGAGATGAGCAGTTCTTC. It codes for CASLLAGDEQFF. J is TRBJ2-1 and V is TRBV2; TRBD2 aligns across 11 bases. The germline V gene encodes CDR1 SNHLY and CDR2 FYNNEI. Unmatched junction bases numbered 2, after V lost 8 bases and J lost 8 bases. The CDR3 has 12 amino acids. Full variable domain (rest looked up from reference TRBV2 and TRBJ2-1): EPEVTQTPSHQVTQMGQEVILRCVPISNHLYFYWYRQILGQKVEFLVSFYNNEISEKSEIFDDQFSVERPDGSNFTLKIRSTKLEDSAMYFCASLLAGDEQFFGPGTRLTVL.